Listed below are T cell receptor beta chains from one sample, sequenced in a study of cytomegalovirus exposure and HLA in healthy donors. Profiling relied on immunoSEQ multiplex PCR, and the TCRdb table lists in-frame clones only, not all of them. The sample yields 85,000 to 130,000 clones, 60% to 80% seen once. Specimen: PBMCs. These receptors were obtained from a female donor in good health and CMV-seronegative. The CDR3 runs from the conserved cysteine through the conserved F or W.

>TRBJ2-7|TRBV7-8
CASSLEASGNIYEQYF
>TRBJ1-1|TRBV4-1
CASSQGWADEAFF
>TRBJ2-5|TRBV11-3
CASSLGRRGGQETQYF
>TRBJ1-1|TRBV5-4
CASSMQGGTEAFF
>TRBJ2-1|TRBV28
CASTGLVDGNEQFF
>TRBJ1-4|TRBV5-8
CASSSGFDRGNEKLFF
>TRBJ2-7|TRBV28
CASHDKPYEQYF
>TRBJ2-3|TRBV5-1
CASSLAGASSTDTQYF
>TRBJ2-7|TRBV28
CASSSSRGLAGSSYEQYF
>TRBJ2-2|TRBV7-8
CAEKRGRGTGELFF
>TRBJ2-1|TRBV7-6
CASSLALGGLSYNEQFF
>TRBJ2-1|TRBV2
CASSEGHNEQFF
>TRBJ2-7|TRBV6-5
CASSPSGRVEQYF
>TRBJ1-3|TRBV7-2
CASSLAPADSSGNTIYF